This T cell receptor beta chain stems from a study of shared clonotypes between healthy human individuals. Repertoires were generated with immunoSEQ multiplex PCR, while TCRdb's copy carries only in-frame clones and drops some. The data hold roughly 760,000 clones, with approximately 79% observed a single time. CDR3 size: 15 residues. CDR1 MNHEY and CDR2 SMNVEV come from the germline V gene (reference sequence). V was pared by 2 bases and J by 2 bases, with 13 bases between. Study-level points and caveats: The study found lower generation probabilities in non-shared clonotypes than in those shared by all four donors. The expectation was that sequencing depth would affect clonotype sharing among donors. Sorted-subset samples were not fully sequenced, rarefaction indicated.

Worth noting for this clone: Its antigen is as yet unknown.

Sequenced material: memory CD4+ T cells sorted from blood. Specified subset: CD45RA-negative fraction. The TCR comes from a woman in her 30s in good health. The genes are TRBV27 and TRBJ2-7, with D unresolved. Here the CDR3 reads CASSLKSFPPYEQYF. The DNA of the CDR3 is TGTGCCAGCAGTTTAAAGTCCTTTCCCCCCTACGAGCAGTACTTC.